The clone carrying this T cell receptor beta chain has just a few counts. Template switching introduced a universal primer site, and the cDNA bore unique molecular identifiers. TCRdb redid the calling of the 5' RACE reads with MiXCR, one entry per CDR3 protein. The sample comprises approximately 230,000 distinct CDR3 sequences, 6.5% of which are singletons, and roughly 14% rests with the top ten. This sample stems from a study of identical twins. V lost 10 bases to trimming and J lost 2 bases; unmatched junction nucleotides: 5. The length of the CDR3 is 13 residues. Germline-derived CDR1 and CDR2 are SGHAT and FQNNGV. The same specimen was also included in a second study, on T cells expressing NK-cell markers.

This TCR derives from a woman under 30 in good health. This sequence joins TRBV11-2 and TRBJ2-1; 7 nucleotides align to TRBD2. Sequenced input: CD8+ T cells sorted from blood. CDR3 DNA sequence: TGTGCCACCCGCGCGGGAGCCTACAATGAGCAGTTCTTC. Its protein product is CATRAGAYNEQFF.